Below, 17 T cell receptor beta chains from the same sample are listed, as sequenced in a study of cytomegalovirus exposure and HLA in healthy donors. The primer mix had 60 Vbeta and 13 Jbeta primers. The data were produced by immunoSEQ multiplex PCR, yet TCRdb's version contains in-frame clones alone and is incomplete. The profile shows around 200,000 clones, around 85% of them singletons. The sequenced sample was PBMCs. The origin of the receptors is a man aged 50-60 years in good health and CMV-seronegative.

The chain uses TRBV29-1 and TRBJ1-5; D gene ambiguous. The germline V gene has CDR1 SQVTM and CDR2 ANQGSEA. This CDR3 comprises 9 residues. Trimming pared 7 bases from V and 11 bases from J, leaving 9 bases between. The CDR3 DNA sequence: TGCAGCGCGCCTCCGGCCCAGCATTTT. Its protein product is CSAPPAQHF. The complete variable domain, with remaining parts taken from reference TRBV29-1 and TRBJ1-5, reads SAVISQKPSRDICQRGTSLTIQCQVDSQVTMMFWYRQQPGQSLTLIATANQGSEATYESGFVIDKFPISRPNLTFSTLTVSNMSPEDSSIYLCSAPPAQHFGDGTRLSIL.

The chain links TRBV2 to TRBJ2-5; no reliable D call. Between the trimmed V and J ends, which lost 7 bases and 3 bases, there was a span of 12 bases. This CDR3 is built from 13 residues. Germline V gene sequence: CDR1 SNHLY, CDR2 FYNNEI. CDR3 coding DNA: TGTGCCAGCAAGTCTTTCGGTGAAGAGACCCAGTACTTC. Protein product: CASKSFGEETQYF.

The chain is built from TRBV5-1 and TRBJ2-3; 10 bases align to TRBD1. Germline CDR1 SGHRS, CDR2 YFSETQ. V lost 1 base to trimming and J lost 4 bases; unmatched junction nucleotides: 9. CDR3 size: 17 residues. CDR3 protein: CASSLHYRDRGADTQYF. The CDR3 nucleotides read TGCGCCAGCAGCTTGCATTATCGGGACAGGGGTGCAGATACGCAGTATTTT. Combining the CDR3 with reference TRBV5-1 and TRBJ2-3 gives the whole variable domain KAGVTQTPRYLIKTRGQQVTLSCSPISGHRSVSWYQQTPGQGLQFLFEYFSETQRNKGNFPGRFSGRQFSNSRSEMNVSTLELGDSALYLCASSLHYRDRGADTQYFGPGTRLTVL.

The V call is TRBV14, the J call TRBJ2-1; tentatively, D is TRBD1 (5 bases). The CDR3 length is 15 residues. Germline V CDR1 and CDR2: SGHDN, FVKESK. V was shortened by 4 bases and J by 5 bases, with 15 bases between the two germline ends. CDR3 residues: CASSRHQGANNEQFF. The CDR3 nucleotides read TGTGCCAGCAGCCGACACCAAGGGGCAAACAATGAGCAGTTCTTC.

The chain links TRBV9 to TRBJ2-3; 9 positions match TRBD2. Per germline, CDR1 SGDLS and CDR2 YYNGEE. The CDR3 is made up of 13 amino acids. The V gene end was trimmed by 3 bases and the J gene end by 6 bases; junction bases not matched to a gene: 2. The CDR3 spells CASSGGGADTQYF. CDR3 bases: TGTGCCAGCAGCGGCGGGGGGGCGGATACGCAGTATTTT. Complete variable domain (other parts from reference TRBV9 and TRBJ2-3): DSGVTQTPKHLITATGQRVTLRCSPRSGDLSVYWYQQSLDQGLQFLIQYYNGEERAKGNILERFSAQQFPDLHSELNLSSLELGDSALYFCASSGGGADTQYFGPGTRLTVL.

The rearrangement links TRBV28 to TRBJ2-3; TRBD2 agrees at 14 bases. CDR3 size: 14 residues. In germline, CDR1 is MDHEN, CDR2 SYDVKM. Losses at the gene ends were 10 bases for V and 5 bases for J; bases not matched to a gene: 5. CDR3 amino acids: CATTSGGAQDTQYF. CDR3 nucleotides: TGTGCCACGACTAGCGGGGGGGCCCAAGATACGCAGTATTTT.

The chain combines TRBV5-1 with TRBJ1-1; a weak D match, TRBD1 (6 bases). V was clipped by 8 bases and J by 4 bases, with 15 bases between them. CDR1 is SGHRS and CDR2 is YFSETQ in the germline V gene. The CDR3 runs to 13 residues. The CDR3 reads CASTTGGSTEAFF. The CDR3 DNA is TGCGCCAGTACGACAGGAGGCAGCACTGAAGCTTTCTTT. Full variable domain (outside the CDR3, taken from reference TRBV5-1 and TRBJ1-1): KAGVTQTPRYLIKTRGQQVTLSCSPISGHRSVSWYQQTPGQGLQFLFEYFSETQRNKGNFPGRFSGRQFSNSRSEMNVSTLELGDSALYLCASTTGGSTEAFFGQGTRLTVV.

V and J are TRBV6-6 and TRBJ1-5, with TRBD1 identical over 7 bases. V was pared by 0 bases and J by 3 bases, with 2 bases of the junction left unmatched. Germline lookup yields CDR1 MNHNY and CDR2 SVGAGI (reference sequence). The CDR3 is 15 amino acids. The CDR3 nucleotides are TGTGCCAGCAGTTACTCGACAGGGAACAATCAGCCCCAGCATTTT. Its translation is CASSYSTGNNQPQHF.

The chain carries TRBV20-1 and TRBJ2-1, with D hard to call. The CDR3 is 11 amino acids. The V gene's germline CDR1 is DFQATT and CDR2 SNEGSKA (reference sequence). The V gene lost 6 bases and the J gene lost 5 bases, with 8 bases spanning the gap. The CDR3 DNA follows: TGCAGTGCACCTAAGAACAATGAGCAGTTCTTC. It encodes CSAPKNNEQFF.

This rearrangement joins TRBV7-8 to TRBJ2-2; 9 bases align to TRBD2. CDR3 length: 16 residues. V was clipped by 1 base and J by 7 bases; unmatched bases: 7. Germline V gene lookup returns CDR1 SGHVS and CDR2 FQNEAQ. This chain's CDR3 is CASSLGAGGPGGELFF. The CDR3 DNA is TGTGCCAGCAGCTTAGGGGCGGGGGGGCCCGGCGGGGAGCTGTTTTTT.

The chain combines TRBV5-8 with TRBJ2-2; a weak D match, TRBD1 (7 bases). From germline, CDR1 is SGHTS and CDR2 YDEGEE. The V end lost 6 bases, the J end lost 5 bases, and 17 bases lay between the germline ends. This CDR3 contains 15 residues. The DNA for the CDR3 is TGTGCCAGCAACCGCGGGACAGTTCAGACCGGGGAGCTGTTTTTT. The encoded protein is CASNRGTVQTGELFF.

V is TRBV6-6 and J is TRBJ1-1, with 7 positions matching TRBD1. Looked up from germline, CDR1 is MNHNY and CDR2 is SVGAGI (reference sequence). The CDR3 contains 14 residues. Trimming cost V 7 bases and J 5 bases; bases outside gene matches: 10. The CDR3 sequence is CASTSRQGGTEAFF. CDR3 coding DNA: TGTGCCAGCACCTCGAGACAGGGTGGGACTGAAGCTTTCTTT.

This rearrangement joins TRBV30 to TRBJ2-7; no reliable D call. This CDR3 contains 13 residues. Germline V gene lookup returns CDR1 GTSNPN and CDR2 SVGIG (reference sequence). V was clipped by 5 bases and J by 1 base, with 12 bases between them. The CDR3 loop reads CAWAADVSYEQYF. The DNA of the CDR3 is TGTGCCTGGGCGGCGGATGTATCCTACGAGCAGTACTTC.

Here the CDR3 reads CASSQGQSTNEKLFF. The CDR3 DNA reads as TGCGCCAGCAGCCAAGGACAGTCAACTAATGAAAAACTGTTTTTT. The rearrangement links TRBV4-3 to TRBJ1-4, with D perhaps matching TRBD1 (5 bases). Germline V gene data show CDR1 as LGHNA and CDR2 as YSLEER. The CDR3 contains 15 residues. V was trimmed by 1 base and J by 0 bases, leaving 6 bases between them.

The J gene is TRBJ1-2, the V gene TRBV6-4; 11 bases map to TRBD1. In germline, CDR1 is MRHNA, CDR2 SNTAGT. There are 16 residues in the CDR3. J was trimmed by 5 bases and V by 8 bases; bases with no gene match: 13. The chain's CDR3 is CASRTGGETLIYGYTF. CDR3 bases: TGTGCCAGCCGGACAGGGGGCGAAACCTTAATATATGGCTACACCTTC.

The CDR3 protein is CASSLSFWGQGSNGYTF. The CDR3 DNA follows: TGCGCCAGCAGCCTTTCCTTCTGGGGACAGGGCTCTAATGGCTACACCTTC. The chain links TRBV4-1 to TRBJ1-2; TRBD1 matches at 9 bases. This CDR3 is 17 amino acids long. Germline-derived CDR1 and CDR2 are MGHRA and YSYEKL. Unmatched junction bases numbered 15, after V lost 4 bases and J lost 6 bases.

The chain couples TRBV2 to TRBJ2-2; the match to TRBD1 covers 7 bases. The CDR3 is 15 residues long. Germline loops: CDR1 SNHLY, CDR2 FYNNEI. Trimming at V came to 6 bases and at J to 7 bases, leaving 11 bases not matched to a gene. DNA for the CDR3: TGTGCCAGCAGCCTTTGGGGACAGCCCAGCGGGGAGCTGTTTTTT. Its protein product is CASSLWGQPSGELFF. Looking up the rest from reference TRBV2 and TRBJ2-2 gives the full variable domain: EPEVTQTPSHQVTQMGQEVILRCVPISNHLYFYWYRQILGQKVEFLVSFYNNEISEKSEIFDDQFSVERPDGSNFTLKIRSTKLEDSAMYFCASSLWGQPSGELFFGEGSRLTVL.